Listed here are 21 T cell receptor beta chains from one sample, sequenced in a study of Ad26.COV2.S vaccination and SARS-CoV-2 variants. Using immunoSEQ multiplex PCR, the repertoire was profiled, and TCRdb retains in-frame clones only, with some absent. The data hold around 400,000 clones, with 90% observed a single time. Treatment defined: roughly 19 received Ad26.COV2.S at low or high dose, single or two shots; 5 received placebo; per-sample allocation not given. Sampling happened 63 days after the first vaccine or placebo injection. The sequences come from peripheral blood, collected in a trial of Ad26.COV2.S vaccine versus placebo. The receptors originated from a person aged 18 to 59 who received the Ad26.COV2.S COVID-19 vaccine or a placebo.

CDR3 in DNA: TGCGCCAGCAGCCAAGGGTTCATAGCGGGAGAGGATGAGCAGTTCTTC. Translation: CASSQGFIAGEDEQFF. The V and J genes are TRBV4-3 and TRBJ2-1, with 9 bases that match TRBD2. With 1 base clipped from V and 8 bases from J, the junction kept 9 bases outside the gene matches. Germline V CDR1 and CDR2: LGHNA, YSLEER. This CDR3 has 16 residues.

The J gene is TRBJ2-7, the V gene TRBV10-3, with TRBD2 matching 8 bases. The ends lost 2 bases at V and 4 bases at J; junction bases unmatched: 16. The CDR3 length is 18 residues. The germline gives CDR1 ENHRY, CDR2 SYGVKD. CDR3 sequence (DNA): TGTGCCATCAGTGAGGGCCCAACTAGCGGCCGAGGAGTGTACGAGCAGTACTTC. Residues: CAISEGPTSGRGVYEQYF.

V gene TRBV5-1 combines with J gene TRBJ2-5, with unresolved D. This CDR3 has 13 amino acids. Trimming shortened V by 4 bases and J by 4 bases, and 11 bases separated the two germline ends. From germline, CDR1 is SGHRS and CDR2 YFSETQ. CDR3 DNA: TGCGCCAGCAGCCTAAAAGTGGGAGAGACCCAGTACTTC. Its protein product is CASSLKVGETQYF.

The genes are TRBV7-2 and TRBJ1-5, with 8 nucleotides matching TRBD1. Germline V gives CDR1 SGHTA, CDR2 FQGNSA. There are 14 residues in the CDR3. V gave up 9 bases and J gave up 5 bases; unmatched junction bases: 9. CDR3 sequence reads: CASRPGGGYQPQHF. Here the CDR3 DNA reads TGTGCCAGTCGGCCAGGGGGCGGATATCAGCCCCAGCATTTT.

The V and J genes are TRBV5-1 and TRBJ2-1, with D unclear. The germline V gene has CDR1 SGHRS and CDR2 YFSETQ. Trimming cost V 1 base and J 5 bases, with 10 bases left between them. The CDR3 length is 14 residues. DNA of the CDR3: TGCGCCAGCAGCTTGTTAATTGAGGACAATGAGCAGTTCTTC. Translation gives CASSLLIEDNEQFF.

The chain combines TRBV10-3 with TRBJ2-1; 8 bases are shared with TRBD2. Germline values: CDR1 ENHRY, CDR2 SYGVKD. There are 17 residues in the CDR3. Germline trimming cut 8 bases from V and 0 bases from J; bases unmatched to any gene: 12. The CDR3 DNA sequence: TGTGCCATCCGGGCGGGAGGTTCGGGCAGCTCCTACAATGAGCAGTTCTTC. It codes for CAIRAGGSGSSYNEQFF.

This clone appeared once. This chain links TRBV5-4 with TRBJ1-4; no clear D gene. Deletions cut 5 bases from V and 0 bases from J, with 8 bases between. Germline CDR1 SGHNT, CDR2 YYREEE (reference sequence). CDR3 length: 14 residues. CDR3 sequence reads: CASSQQSTNEKLFF. The CDR3 nucleotides read TGTGCCAGCAGTCAACAGTCAACTAATGAAAAACTGTTTTTT.

The chain couples TRBV28 to TRBJ1-2; D perhaps matches TRBD1 (5 bases). The germline V gene has CDR1 MDHEN and CDR2 SYDVKM. Trimming stripped 5 bases from V and 8 bases from J, with 12 bases between. The CDR3 is 12 residues long. The CDR3 DNA follows: TGTGCCAGCAGTGGGGACGGATTGGGCTACACCTTC. Amino acid sequence: CASSGDGLGYTF.

The gene calls are TRBV4-1 and TRBJ2-2, with a possible D match to TRBD1 (5 bases). The CDR3 contains 15 residues. Trimming stripped 0 bases from V and 6 bases from J, with 11 bases between. Per the germline V gene, CDR1 is MGHRA and CDR2 is YSYEKL. This CDR3 is CASSQDFQGSGELFF. The CDR3 DNA sequence: TGCGCCAGCAGCCAAGATTTCCAGGGTTCCGGGGAGCTGTTTTTT.

The CDR3 protein is CASSLGGDLSSYNEQFF. In nucleotides, the CDR3 is TGTGCCAGCAGCTTAGGTGGAGACTTGAGCTCCTACAATGAGCAGTTCTTC. The chain couples TRBV13 to TRBJ2-1; D call uncertain. Per germline, CDR1 PRHDT and CDR2 FYEKMQ (reference sequence). This CDR3 has 17 amino acids. V gave up 0 bases and J gave up 0 bases, with 12 bases separating them.

V gene TRBV25-1 combines with J gene TRBJ2-5, with D possibly being TRBD2 (5 bases). The CDR3 extends over 14 amino acids. V was trimmed by 1 base and J by 8 bases, leaving 14 bases between them. CDR1 and CDR2 (germline): MGHDK, SYGVNS. The DNA for the CDR3 is TGTGCCAGCAGTGAATCTTTGGACTGGAATACCCAGTACTTC. It codes for CASSESLDWNTQYF.

The genes are TRBV19 and TRBJ2-3; D possibly uses TRBD1 or TRBD2 (5 bases each). The CDR3 loop spans 18 amino acids. Per the germline V gene, CDR1 is LNHDA and CDR2 is SQIVND (reference sequence). The V end lost 3 bases, the J end lost 1 base, and 20 bases lay between the germline ends. The CDR3 region has the DNA TGTGCCAGTAGTATCGAGGGCGGTCGAGGGGTGGGCACAGATACGCAGTATTTT. It translates to CASSIEGGRGVGTDTQYF. Complete variable domain (other parts from reference TRBV19 and TRBJ2-3): DGGITQSPKYLFRKEGQNVTLSCEQNLNHDAMYWYRQDPGQGLRLIYYSQIVNDFQKGDIAEGYSVSREKKESFPLTVTSAQKNPTAFYLCASSIEGGRGVGTDTQYFGPGTRLTVL.

The genes are TRBV10-1 and TRBJ2-7, with TRBD1 matching 7 bases. The CDR3 extends over 15 amino acids. Germline assignment: CDR1 WNHNN and CDR2 SYGVQD (reference sequence). V shed 0 bases, J shed 0 bases, and the junction held 2 bases outside the gene matches. The chain's CDR3 is CASSESNRGSYEQYF. The CDR3 DNA is TGCGCCAGCAGTGAGTCGAACAGGGGCTCCTACGAGCAGTACTTC.

This clone was counted between two and nine times. The CDR3 sequence is CASSLSAYYEQYF. CDR3 nucleotide sequence: TGTGCCAGCAGCTTGTCAGCCTACTACGAGCAGTACTTC. The chain uses TRBV5-5 and TRBJ2-7, with D unclear. Looked up from germline, CDR1 is SGHKS and CDR2 is YYEKEE (reference sequence). V was cut by 1 base and J by 3 bases, with 8 bases left in between. This CDR3 is 13 amino acids long.

The CDR3, as DNA: TGTGCCAGCAGCCAAGATCTGAGGGATCAGCCCCAGCATTTT. It yields the protein CASSQDLRDQPQHF. The chain has TRBV3-1 (or the pseudogene TRBV3-2) and TRBJ1-5; D is ambiguous. Germline V gene sequence: CDR1 LGHDT, CDR2 YNNKEL (reference sequence). The CDR3 runs to 14 residues. V lost 0 bases and J lost 5, with 8 bases in between.

To note about this clone: One end of the junction is discordant with germline, which a read error may explain. The gene calls are TRBV2 and TRBJ2-7; 9 bases match TRBD2. Germline loops: CDR1 SNHLY, CDR2 FYNNEI. This CDR3 spans 12 amino acids. The CDR3 sequence is CASSGPSGNWDF. CDR3 in DNA: TGTGCCAGCAGTGGGCCTAGCGGGAATTGGGACTTC. The full variable domain, in which reference TRBV2 and TRBJ2-7 provide the parts outside the CDR3, is EPEVTQTPSHQVTQMGQEVILRCVPISNHLYFYWYRQILGQKVEFLVSFYNNEISEKSEIFDDQFSVERPDGSNFTLKIRSTKLEDSAMYFCASSGPSGNWDFGPGTRLTVT.

J is TRBJ2-7 and V is TRBV9; D is tentatively TRBD1 or TRBD2 (5 bases each). Germline V gives CDR1 SGDLS, CDR2 YYNGEE. Trimming pared 4 bases from V and 2 bases from J, leaving 16 bases between. This CDR3 region has 15 residues. The CDR3: CASSQTGTGTYEQYF. For the CDR3, the DNA is TGTGCCAGCAGCCAGACCGGGACGGGGACCTACGAGCAGTACTTC. The whole variable domain, remainder taken from reference TRBV9 and TRBJ2-7, is DSGVTQTPKHLITATGQRVTLRCSPRSGDLSVYWYQQSLDQGLQFLIQYYNGEERAKGNILERFSAQQFPDLHSELNLSSLELGDSALYFCASSQTGTGTYEQYFGPGTRLTVT.

V is TRBV6-4 and J is TRBJ2-2; 7 positions match TRBD1. Germline V CDR1 and CDR2: MRHNA, SNTAGT. The V segment lost 5 bases and the J segment 0 bases; nucleotides outside the gene matches: 9. The CDR3 is 17 amino acids. The CDR3 here is CASSNGQADPNTGELFF. CDR3 DNA sequence: TGTGCCAGCAGTAACGGACAGGCCGACCCGAACACCGGGGAGCTGTTTTTT.

The chain uses TRBV7-2 and TRBJ1-2; D gene unclear. Germline-derived CDR1 and CDR2 are SGHTA and FQGNSA. V shed 7 bases and J shed 8 bases, with 23 bases lying between them. CDR3 length: 15 amino acids. The CDR3 DNA sequence: TGTGCCAGCACCCCAACCGCATTTCAACTTACCGGCTACACCTTC. Protein product: CASTPTAFQLTGYTF.

The rearrangement links TRBV11-3 to TRBJ1-6, with D unclear. The V and J ends lost 1 base and 7 bases respectively, with 5 bases between them. CDR1 is SGHNT, CDR2 YENEEA, per germline. This CDR3 contains 13 residues. CDR3 DNA: TGTGCCAGCAGCTTAGGGGGAAATTCACCCCTCCACTTT. It specifies CASSLGGNSPLHF. The full variable domain, completed using reference TRBV11-3 and TRBJ1-6, is EAGVVQSPRYKIIEKKQPVAFWCNPISGHNTLYWYLQNLGQGPELLIRYENEEAVDDSQLPKDRFSAERLKGVDSTLKIQPAELGDSAVYLCASSLGGNSPLHFGNGTRLTVT.

This chain joins TRBV4-3 and TRBJ1-1; no definite D call. The CDR3 runs to 15 residues. V was trimmed by 2 bases and J by 0 bases, leaving 10 bases between them. Germline assignment: CDR1 LGHNA and CDR2 YSLEER. The DNA for the CDR3 is TGCGCCAGCAGCCAATTTAACGCGATGAACACTGAAGCTTTCTTT. Amino acid sequence: CASSQFNAMNTEAFF.